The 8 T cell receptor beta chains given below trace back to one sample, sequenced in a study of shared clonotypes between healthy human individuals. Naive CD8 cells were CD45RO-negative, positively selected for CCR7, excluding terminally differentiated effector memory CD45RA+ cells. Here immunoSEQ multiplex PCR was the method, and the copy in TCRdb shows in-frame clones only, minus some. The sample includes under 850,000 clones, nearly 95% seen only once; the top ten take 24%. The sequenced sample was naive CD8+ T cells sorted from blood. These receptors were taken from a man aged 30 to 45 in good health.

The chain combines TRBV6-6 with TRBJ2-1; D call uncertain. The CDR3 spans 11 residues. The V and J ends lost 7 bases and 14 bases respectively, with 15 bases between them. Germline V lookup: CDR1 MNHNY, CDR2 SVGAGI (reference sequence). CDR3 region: CASTHGSVEFF. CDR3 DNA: TGTGCCAGCACTCACGGATCTGTGGAGTTCTTC.

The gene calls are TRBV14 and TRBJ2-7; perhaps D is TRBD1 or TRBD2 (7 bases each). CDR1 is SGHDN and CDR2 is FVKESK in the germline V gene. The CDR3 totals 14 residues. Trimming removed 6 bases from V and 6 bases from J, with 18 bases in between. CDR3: CASSRGRGRGEQYF. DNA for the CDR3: TGTGCCAGCAGTAGGGGGAGGGGGCGCGGCGAGCAGTACTTC.

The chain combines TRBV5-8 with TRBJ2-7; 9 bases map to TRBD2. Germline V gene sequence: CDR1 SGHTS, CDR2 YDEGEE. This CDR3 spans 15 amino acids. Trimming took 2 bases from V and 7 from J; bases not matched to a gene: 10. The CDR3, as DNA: TGTGCCAGCAGCTTTCCCGCTAGCGGGGTCTGGGAGCAGTACTTC. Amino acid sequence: CASSFPASGVWEQYF.

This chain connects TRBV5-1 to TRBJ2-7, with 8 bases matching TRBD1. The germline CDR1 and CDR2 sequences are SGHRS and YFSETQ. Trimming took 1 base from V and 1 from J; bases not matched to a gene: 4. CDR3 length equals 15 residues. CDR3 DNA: TGCGCCAGCAGCTTGCACCGGGACAGGTCCTACGAGCAGTACTTC. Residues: CASSLHRDRSYEQYF.

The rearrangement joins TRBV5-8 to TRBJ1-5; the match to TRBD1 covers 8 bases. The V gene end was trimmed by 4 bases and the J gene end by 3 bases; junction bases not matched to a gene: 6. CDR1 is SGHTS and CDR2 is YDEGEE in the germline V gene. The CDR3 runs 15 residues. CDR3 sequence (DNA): TGTGCCAGCAGCAGCGGACAGGGATACAATCAGCCCCAGCATTTT. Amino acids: CASSSGQGYNQPQHF. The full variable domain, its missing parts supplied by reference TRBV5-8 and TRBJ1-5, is EAGVTQSPTHLIKTRGQQATLRCSPISGHTSVYWYQQALGLGLQFLLWYDEGEERNRGNFPPRFSGRQFPNYSSELNVNALELEDSALYLCASSSGQGYNQPQHFGDGTRLSIL.

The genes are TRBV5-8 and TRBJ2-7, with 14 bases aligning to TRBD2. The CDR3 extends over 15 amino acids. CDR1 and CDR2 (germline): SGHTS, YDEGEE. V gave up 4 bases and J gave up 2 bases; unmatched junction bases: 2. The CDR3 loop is CASSQTSGRAYEQYF. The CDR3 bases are TGTGCCAGCAGCCAGACTAGCGGGAGGGCCTACGAGCAGTACTTC. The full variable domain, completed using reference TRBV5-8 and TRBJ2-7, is EAGVTQSPTHLIKTRGQQATLRCSPISGHTSVYWYQQALGLGLQFLLWYDEGEERNRGNFPPRFSGRQFPNYSSELNVNALELEDSALYLCASSQTSGRAYEQYFGPGTRLTVT.

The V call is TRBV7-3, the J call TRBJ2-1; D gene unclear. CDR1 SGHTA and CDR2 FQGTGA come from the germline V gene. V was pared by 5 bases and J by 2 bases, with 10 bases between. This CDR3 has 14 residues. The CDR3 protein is CASSEGPTYNEQFF. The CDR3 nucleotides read TGTGCCAGCAGCGAAGGACCTACCTACAATGAGCAGTTCTTC.

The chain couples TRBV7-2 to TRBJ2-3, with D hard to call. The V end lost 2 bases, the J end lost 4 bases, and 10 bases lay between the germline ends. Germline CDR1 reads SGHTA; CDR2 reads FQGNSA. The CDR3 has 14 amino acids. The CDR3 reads CASSLYGLSDTQYF. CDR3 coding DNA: TGTGCCAGCAGCTTATACGGGTTGTCAGATACGCAGTATTTT. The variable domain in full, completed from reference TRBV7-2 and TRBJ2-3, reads GAGVSQSPSNKVTEKGKDVELRCDPISGHTALYWYRQSLGQGLEFLIYFQGNSAPDKSGLPSDRFSAERTGGSVSTLTIQRTQQEDSAVYLCASSLYGLSDTQYFGPGTRLTVL.